What follows is one TCR beta chain and its context. The antigen remains undetermined. The sample originates from a study of monozygotic twins with inflammatory bowel disease. The study's findings and limits: Concordant and discordant twins showed no difference in repertoire similarity, possibly from limited power.

Total RNA, at 3,500 to 4,000 ng, went into every TCR library. For both chains, the TCRalpha and TCRbeta cDNA went through two nested PCRs of approximately 16 and 10 cycles. TCRdb processed the 5' RACE reads again and assigns one entry to each CDR3 protein, with no DNA. This repertoire includes approximately 400,000 distinct CDR3 sequences. The germline V gene encodes CDR1 MNHNS and CDR2 SASEGT. This CDR3 comprises 16 residues. Sequenced input: blood. The chain employs TRBV6-1 and TRBJ2-3; the TRBD2 assignment by TCRdb is unverifiable without DNA. This receptor was identified in a human donor with ulcerative colitis or Crohn's disease, or a healthy co-twin of an affected twin (not recorded which). CDR3 loop: CASRPTSGRGGDTQYF.